This paragraph covers one T cell receptor beta chain sequence. This sample was included in a study of cytomegalovirus exposure and HLA in healthy donors. Researchers ran the PCR with 60 Vbeta and 13 Jbeta primers. Here immunoSEQ multiplex PCR was the method, and the copy in TCRdb shows in-frame clones only, minus some. The repertoire holds tens of thousands of clones, with approximately 90% as singletons. Between the trimmed V and J ends, which lost 0 bases and 2 bases, there was a span of 11 bases. The CDR3 covers 15 residues. Germline V gene sequence: CDR1 SGDLS, CDR2 YYNGEE. This sequence joins TRBV9 and TRBJ2-5; D may be TRBD1 (5 bases). The TCR comes from a boy aged 10-17 years in good health and CMV-seronegative. The sample was PBMCs. The CDR3 region has the DNA TGTGCCAGCAGCGTAGCTGGGGCATTACAAGAGACCCAGTACTTC. This encodes CASSVAGALQETQYF.